The 7 T cell receptor beta chains below all came from one sample that was sequenced in a study of CD8+ T cells in alopecia areata. Once RNA had been extracted, it was reverse transcribed into cDNA to act as the sequencing template. The assay was immunoSEQ multiplex PCR, and TCRdb's table has in-frame clones only and misses some. This sample has 150,000 or so clones, with approximately 70% found just once. The input for sequencing was CD8+ T cells sorted from blood, taken at week 0. Source of these receptors: a human donor with alopecia areata.

The genes are TRBV11-2 and TRBJ2-5, with 11 bases lining up with TRBD1. This CDR3 is 18 amino acids long. The V segment lost 1 base and the J segment 5 bases; nucleotides outside the gene matches: 12. CDR1 and CDR2 from the germline V gene are SGHAT and FQNNGV. The CDR3 DNA follows: TGTGCCAGCAGCTTAGTTCCATCGGACAGGGGGCTGTTGGAGACCCAGTACTTC. Translated, it gives CASSLVPSDRGLLETQYF.

The table lists this clone with a count of one. The chain is built from TRBV7-9 and TRBJ2-7, with a tentative D call TRBD1 (5 bases). This CDR3 has 14 amino acids. Between the trimmed V and J ends, which lost 6 bases and 0 bases, there was a span of 12 bases. CDR1 is SEHNR and CDR2 is FQNEAQ in the germline V gene (reference sequence). This CDR3 is CASSDSRDSYEQYF. The CDR3 DNA reads as TGTGCCAGCAGTGACAGCAGGGACTCCTACGAGCAGTACTTC. Filled out from reference TRBV7-9 and TRBJ2-7, the complete variable domain reads DTGVSQNPRHKITKRGQNVTFRCDPISEHNRLYWYRQTLGQGPEFLTYFQNEAQLEKSRLLSDRFSAERPKGSFSTLEIQRTEQGDSAMYLCASSDSRDSYEQYFGPGTRLTVT.

The V and J genes are TRBV7-3 and TRBJ2-1, with D maybe TRBD2 (5 bases). This CDR3 comprises 13 residues. Germline loops: CDR1 SGHTA, CDR2 FQGTGA. Trimming stripped 2 bases from V and 7 bases from J, with 9 bases between. For the CDR3, the DNA is TGTGCCAGCAGCTTATCGTCGGGAAATGAGCAGTTCTTC. This gives the protein CASSLSSGNEQFF.

This clone was recorded only once. This chain links TRBV29-1 with TRBJ1-2; the D is unclear. V lost 0 bases, J lost 5 bases, and 13 bases lay in between. Germline CDR1 SQVTM, CDR2 ANQGSEA. This CDR3 spans 14 amino acids. DNA for the CDR3: TGCAGCGTTGAAGACGGGTTAAGCCTTTATGGCTACACCTTC. It codes for CSVEDGLSLYGYTF.

This sequence joins TRBV2 and TRBJ2-7; D gene ambiguous. Trimming removed 5 bases at V and 3 bases at J, with 8 bases between. Looked up from germline, CDR1 is SNHLY and CDR2 is FYNNEI. The CDR3 covers 12 residues. CDR3 protein: CASSYDLYEQYF. DNA for the CDR3: TGTGCCAGCAGTTATGATCTCTACGAGCAGTACTTC. Full variable domain (remainder filled in from reference TRBV2 and TRBJ2-7): EPEVTQTPSHQVTQMGQEVILRCVPISNHLYFYWYRQILGQKVEFLVSFYNNEISEKSEIFDDQFSVERPDGSNFTLKIRSTKLEDSAMYFCASSYDLYEQYFGPGTRLTVT.

This chain joins TRBV30 and TRBJ1-2; D is undetermined. The germline V and J ends were trimmed by 3 bases and 3 bases, with 5 bases remaining between them. The CDR3 is 11 residues long. Germline V gene lookup returns CDR1 GTSNPN and CDR2 SVGIG (reference sequence). The CDR3 bases are TGTGCCTGGAGAGCTGACTATGGCTACACCTTC. Translation gives CAWRADYGYTF.

J is TRBJ2-3 and V is TRBV2; D possibly uses TRBD1 or TRBD2 (5 bases each). Trimming took off 3 bases at V and 6 bases at J, with 16 bases between the two ends. Germline CDR1 reads SNHLY; CDR2 reads FYNNEI. CDR3 length equals 15 residues. DNA for the CDR3: TGTGCCAGCAGTGACCCGGGGACCCGTGGCGATACGCAGTATTTT. Amino acid sequence: CASSDPGTRGDTQYF.